These 20 T cell receptor beta chains came from one sample sequenced in a study of shared clonotypes between healthy human individuals. Assay: immunoSEQ multiplex PCR; the TCRdb copy retains only in-frame clones and omits some. The table shows about 610,000 clones, with 95% to 96% occurring only once. In the naive CD8 group, cells lacked CD45RO and were positively selected for CCR7, so terminally differentiated effector memory CD45RA+ cells were left out. Sequenced: naive CD8+ T cells sorted from blood. All receptors come from a woman aged 30 to 39 in good health.

This chain connects TRBV20-1 to TRBJ1-1; D remains ambiguous. The CDR3 spans 8 residues. Germline V gene sequence: CDR1 DFQATT, CDR2 SNEGSKA (reference sequence). V was cut by 6 bases and J by 9 bases, with 5 bases left in between. CDR3 sequence reads: CSAQQAFF. DNA for the CDR3: TGCAGTGCCCAACAAGCTTTCTTT.

Only one count was recorded for this clone. The chain has TRBV5-1 and TRBJ2-3; possible D gene TRBD1, 5 bases. CDR3 length: 12 amino acids. The V gene lost 4 bases and the J gene lost 8 bases, with 11 bases spanning the gap. Germline loops: CDR1 SGHRS, CDR2 YFSETQ. CDR3 in DNA: TGCGCCAGCAGCAATCAGGGTCCTACGCAGTATTTT. Its translation: CASSNQGPTQYF.

The rearrangement joins TRBV5-1 to TRBJ2-1; weak D call: TRBD1 (5 bases). The CDR3 contains 17 residues. From germline, CDR1 is SGHRS and CDR2 YFSETQ. With 3 bases removed from V and 3 bases from J, the gap between germline ends came to 19 bases. The CDR3 spells CASSSETQRGFYNEQFF. DNA of the CDR3: TGCGCCAGCAGCTCGGAGACTCAAAGGGGTTTCTACAATGAGCAGTTCTTC.

The rearrangement joins TRBV7-9 to TRBJ1-2; a weak D match, TRBD1 (6 bases). The length of the CDR3 is 15 residues. Germline CDR1 reads SEHNR; CDR2 reads FQNEAQ (reference sequence). Trimming took off 0 bases at V and 1 base at J, with 9 bases between the two ends. The CDR3 region is CASSLAYRDNYGYTF. The DNA of the CDR3 is TGTGCCAGCAGCTTAGCGTACAGGGATAACTATGGCTACACCTTC.

V and J are TRBV2 and TRBJ2-2; 9 positions agree with TRBD2. J lost 7 bases, V lost 3 bases, and 6 bases had no gene match. The germline CDR1 and CDR2 sequences are SNHLY and FYNNEI. The CDR3 contains 15 residues. This CDR3 is CASSESSGMNGELFF. CDR3 nucleotides: TGTGCCAGCAGTGAGTCTAGCGGGATGAACGGGGAGCTGTTTTTT.

Concerning this clone itself: Other DNA sequences in the same sample also yield this CDR3. The genes are TRBV20-1 and TRBJ2-7; D not resolved. Trimming removed 3 bases at V and 4 bases at J, with 7 bases between. The CDR3 runs to 11 residues. Per germline, CDR1 DFQATT and CDR2 SNEGSKA (reference sequence). The CDR3 protein is CSARRGYEQYF. In DNA form, the CDR3 reads TGCAGTGCTAGGCGTGGATACGAGCAGTACTTC.

This clone was counted a single time. This CDR3 reads CASSARTGSGEQYF. CDR3 in DNA: TGTGCCAGCAGCGCCCGGACAGGGTCCGGCGAGCAGTACTTC. The rearrangement uses TRBV9 and TRBJ2-7; TRBD1 matches 8 bases. J was trimmed by 6 bases and V by 3 bases; bases with no gene match: 8. This CDR3 has 14 amino acids. Germline V CDR1 and CDR2: SGDLS, YYNGEE.

The rearrangement joins TRBV11-2 to TRBJ2-1, with TRBD2 matching 8 bases. The CDR3 has 18 amino acids. Germline CDR1 reads SGHAT; CDR2 reads FQNNGV. Trimming at V came to 5 bases and at J to 6 bases, leaving 18 bases not matched to a gene. DNA for the CDR3: TGTGCCAGCAGCGGTGTGGCAGACATAGCGGGAAGGCTCAATGAGCAGTTCTTC. Translation: CASSGVADIAGRLNEQFF.

This clone was seen a single time. The gene calls are TRBV21-1 and TRBJ2-5; TRBD2 reflects the table's D call only, with no check against the DNA. TRBV21-1 is recorded as a pseudogene. The CDR3 has 14 residues. CDR3: CASSKEGLQETQYF. DNA for the CDR3: TGTGCCAGCAGTAAGGAGGGACTTCAAGAGACCCAGTACTTC.

The J gene is TRBJ2-2, the V gene TRBV4-2, with TRBD2 matching 13 bases. The length of the CDR3 is 18 residues. V shed 0 bases, J shed 4 bases, and the junction held 5 bases outside the gene matches. Germline-derived CDR1 and CDR2 are LGHNA and YNFKEQ. Here the CDR3 reads CASSQELAGGLGTGELFF. The DNA of the CDR3 is TGTGCCAGCAGCCAAGAACTAGCGGGAGGGCTTGGCACCGGGGAGCTGTTTTTT.

This chain links TRBV13 with TRBJ2-7, with TRBD2 identical over 14 bases. Germline-derived CDR1 and CDR2 are PRHDT and FYEKMQ (reference sequence). This CDR3 has 17 amino acids. The ends lost 5 bases at V and 3 bases at J; junction bases unmatched: 9. As DNA, the CDR3 is TGTGCCAGCAGCGCAGGGACTAGCGGGAGACTCATCTACGAGCAGTACTTC. This encodes CASSAGTSGRLIYEQYF.

The J gene is TRBJ1-2, the V gene TRBV11-2; D ambiguous. Trimming took off 5 bases at V and 3 bases at J, with 10 bases between the two ends. The germline gives CDR1 SGHAT, CDR2 FQNNGV. The CDR3 contains 13 residues. The CDR3 nucleotides read TGTGCCAGCAGCCCCCCCGAGCACTATGGCTACACCTTC. Residues: CASSPPEHYGYTF.

The sample holds one count of this clone. The gene calls are TRBV27 and TRBJ2-7; 7 nucleotides agree with TRBD2. The V and J ends lost 2 bases and 5 bases, in that order; junction bases with no gene match: 6. Looked up from germline, CDR1 is MNHEY and CDR2 is SMNVEV (reference sequence). The CDR3 runs to 14 residues. CDR3 coding DNA: TGTGCCAGCAGTTTACGGGAGGAATCGAACGAGCAGTACTTC. Encoded protein: CASSLREESNEQYF.

The chain links TRBV7-6 to TRBJ2-7; TRBD1 aligns across 9 bases. This CDR3 contains 15 residues. Germline assignment: CDR1 SGHVS and CDR2 FNYEAQ. The V and J ends lost 5 bases and 6 bases, in that order; junction bases with no gene match: 11. The CDR3 DNA sequence: TGTGCCAGCAGCCAGGTAACAGGGGGCCCAAGCGAGCAGTACTTC. Protein: CASSQVTGGPSEQYF.

The chain couples TRBV6-5 to TRBJ1-1; possibly TRBD1 for D (5 bases). Germline V gene lookup returns CDR1 MNHEY and CDR2 SVGAGI. V was clipped by 6 bases and J by 1 base, with 9 bases between them. This CDR3 comprises 13 residues. CDR3 loop: CASSQGPNTEAFF. CDR3 bases: TGTGCCAGCAGCCAGGGCCCGAACACTGAAGCTTTCTTT.

The chain uses TRBV9 and TRBJ2-7; D is unclear. This CDR3 region has 14 residues. CDR1 SGDLS and CDR2 YYNGEE come from the germline V gene. The V gene lost 4 bases and the J gene lost 6 bases, with 17 bases spanning the gap. The chain's CDR3 is CASSFGDLAPEQYF. For the CDR3, the DNA is TGTGCCAGCAGCTTCGGCGACTTAGCACCCGAGCAGTACTTC.

Points on this clone: Other DNA sequences in this sample translate to the same CDR3. The V call is TRBV2, the J call TRBJ1-1; D uncertain. The germline gives CDR1 SNHLY, CDR2 FYNNEI. V dropped 1 base and J dropped 5 bases, with 5 bases sitting between them. The CDR3 has 12 residues. CDR3: CASSEVWTEAFF. CDR3 nucleotides: TGTGCCAGCAGTGAAGTCTGGACTGAAGCTTTCTTT.

The J gene is TRBJ1-1, the V gene TRBV10-3; possibly TRBD1 for D (5 bases). The CDR3 is 16 residues long. CDR1 ENHRY and CDR2 SYGVKD come from the germline V gene. With 6 bases removed from V and 4 bases from J, the gap between germline ends came to 21 bases. The DNA for the CDR3 is TGTGCCATCAGCCCCGTGGGGGGTGACCTGGGCACTGAAGCTTTCTTT. Amino acids: CAISPVGGDLGTEAFF.

CDR3 residues: CASSFGLAGAGELFF. The CDR3 DNA reads as TGTGCCAGCAGTTTCGGACTAGCGGGAGCTGGGGAGCTGTTTTTT. This chain uses TRBV27 with TRBJ2-2; 13 nucleotides align to TRBD2. V was clipped by 3 bases and J by 8 bases; unmatched bases: 3. This CDR3 is built from 15 residues. Germline loops: CDR1 MNHEY, CDR2 SMNVEV (reference sequence).

V usage is TRBV7-2 and J usage is TRBJ2-3; TRBD2 matches at 10 bases. V was clipped by 8 bases and J by 1 base; unmatched bases: 6. Germline V lookup: CDR1 SGHTA, CDR2 FQGNSA. This CDR3 has 15 residues. CDR3 DNA sequence: TGTGCCAGCCAACCAGCGGGGGGGGGCACAGATACGCAGTATTTT. Encoded protein: CASQPAGGGTDTQYF.